Detailed here is one T cell receptor beta chain. The antigen is undetermined. After removal of 6 bases from V and 6 bases from J, the junction contained 5 bases not matched to a gene. CDR1 and CDR2 (germline): MNHNS, SASEGT. This CDR3 contains 13 residues. Vbeta (60) and Jbeta (13) primers were used in the PCR. Here immunoSEQ multiplex PCR was the method, and the copy in TCRdb shows in-frame clones only, minus some. Of some 100,000 clones in the sample, more than 65% were seen once. The data were obtained in a study of cytomegalovirus exposure and HLA in healthy donors. Study summary: Of all 400 or so donors who were genotyped, under 90% belonged to the Caucasian-associated ancestry cluster.

Study outcomes and limitations: Highest at DRB1 and lowest at HLA-C, TCR association rates differed among HLA loci in a later analysis.

The material sequenced was PBMCs. The chain recombines TRBV6-1 with TRBJ1-2; TRBD1 agrees at 9 bases. The sequence derives from a woman aged 50 to 65 in good health and CMV-seropositive. Written as DNA, the CDR3 is TGTGCCAGCAGCCCAACAGGGGGCGATGGCTACACCTTC. Protein sequence: CASSPTGGDGYTF.